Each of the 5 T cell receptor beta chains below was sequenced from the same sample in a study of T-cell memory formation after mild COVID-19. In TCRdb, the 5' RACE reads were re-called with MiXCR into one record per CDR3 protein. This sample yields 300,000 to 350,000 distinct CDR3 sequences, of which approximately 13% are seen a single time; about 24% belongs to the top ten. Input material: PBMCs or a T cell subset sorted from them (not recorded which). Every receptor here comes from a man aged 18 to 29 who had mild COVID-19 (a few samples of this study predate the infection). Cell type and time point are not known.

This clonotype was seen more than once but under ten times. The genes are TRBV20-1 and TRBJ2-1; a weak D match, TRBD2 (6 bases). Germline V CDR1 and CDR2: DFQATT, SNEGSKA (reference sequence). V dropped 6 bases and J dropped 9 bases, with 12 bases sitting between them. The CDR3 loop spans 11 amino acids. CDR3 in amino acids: CSAEKRAEQFF. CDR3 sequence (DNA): TGCAGTGCAGAAAAGCGGGCTGAGCAGTTCTTC.

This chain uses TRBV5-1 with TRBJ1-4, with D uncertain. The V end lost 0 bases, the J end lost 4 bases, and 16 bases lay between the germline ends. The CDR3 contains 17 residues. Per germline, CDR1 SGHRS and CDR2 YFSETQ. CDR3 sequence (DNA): TGCGCCAGCAGCTTGGACGTCACGGTGGGGAATAATGAAAAACTGTTTTTT. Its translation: CASSLDVTVGNNEKLFF.

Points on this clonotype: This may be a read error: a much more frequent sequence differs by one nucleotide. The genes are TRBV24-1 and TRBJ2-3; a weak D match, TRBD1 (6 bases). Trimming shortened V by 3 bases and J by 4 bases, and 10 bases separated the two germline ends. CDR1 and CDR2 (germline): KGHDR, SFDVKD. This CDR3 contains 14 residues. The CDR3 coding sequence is TGTGCCACCAGTGATAGGGGGAGACCAGATACGCAGTATTTT. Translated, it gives CATSDRGRPDTQYF.

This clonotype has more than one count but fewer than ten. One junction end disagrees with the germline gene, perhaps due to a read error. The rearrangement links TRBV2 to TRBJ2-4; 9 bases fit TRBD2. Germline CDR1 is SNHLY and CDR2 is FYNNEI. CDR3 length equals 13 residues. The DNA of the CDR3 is TGTGCCAGCAGTGAATTGGGCGGGGGGGCTAAGAACTTC. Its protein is CASSELGGGAKNF.

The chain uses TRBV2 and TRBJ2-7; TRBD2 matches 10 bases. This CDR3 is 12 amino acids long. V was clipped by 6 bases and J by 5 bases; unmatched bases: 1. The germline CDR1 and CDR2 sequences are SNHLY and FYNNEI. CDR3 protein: CASRTSGHEQYF. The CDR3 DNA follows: TGTGCCAGCAGGACTAGCGGGCACGAGCAGTACTTC.